The 27 T cell receptor beta chains below all came from one sample that was sequenced in a study of cytomegalovirus exposure and HLA in healthy donors. The PCR made use of 60 Vbeta and 13 Jbeta primers. Sequencing was performed with immunoSEQ multiplex PCR; in TCRdb, only in-frame clones are kept and a portion is missing. Of some 120,000 clones in the sample, more than 65% were seen once. Sequenced: PBMCs. The receptors come from a man between 18 and 35 years old in good health and CMV-seronegative.

The chain combines TRBV6-1 with TRBJ2-5, with TRBD2 as a possible D gene (6 bases). V shed 2 bases and J shed 11 bases, with 15 bases lying between them. Germline V gives CDR1 MNHNS, CDR2 SASEGT. The CDR3 is 13 amino acids. CDR3 DNA sequence: TGTGCCAGCAGTGAACCCAGGGTTCGGGAGCAGTACTTC. It specifies CASSEPRVREQYF.

The chain joins TRBV7-9 to TRBJ1-1; TRBD1 might be the D (5 bases). Germline V CDR1 and CDR2: SEHNR, FQNEAQ (reference sequence). The CDR3 is made up of 15 amino acids. Trimming pared 2 bases from V and 1 base from J, leaving 11 bases between. This CDR3 reads CASSLSHRSNTEAFF. The CDR3 nucleotides read TGTGCCAGCAGCTTATCTCACAGGTCGAACACTGAAGCTTTCTTT.

This clone was detected only once. The V and J genes are TRBV10-2 and TRBJ2-7, with 8 bases matching TRBD1. CDR3 length: 15 residues. The ends lost 3 bases at V and 6 bases at J; junction bases unmatched: 10. Germline V gene sequence: CDR1 WSHSY, CDR2 SAAADI. CDR3 sequence (DNA): TGCGCCAGCAGTGACATACCTGGACAGGGCAGCGAGCAGTACTTC. Translated: CASSDIPGQGSEQYF.

The chain joins TRBV10-2 to TRBJ1-4, with 8 bases aligning to TRBD1. The trim removed 0 bases at V and 1 base at J, leaving 4 bases unmatched. The germline V gene has CDR1 WSHSY and CDR2 SAAADI. The CDR3 is 17 amino acids. CDR3 protein: CASSESGTGGTNEKLFF. CDR3 bases: TGCGCCAGCAGTGAGTCTGGCACAGGGGGAACTAATGAAAAACTGTTTTTT.

The rearrangement uses TRBV5-5 and TRBJ1-2, with TRBD1 matching over 7 bases. Germline V gene sequence: CDR1 SGHKS, CDR2 YYEKEE (reference sequence). The CDR3 totals 13 residues. The chain's CDR3 is CASGTVSNYGYTF. CDR3 bases: TGTGCATCGGGGACAGTTTCTAACTATGGCTACACCTTC.

The CDR3 spells CASSRVGSSYNEQFF. The CDR3 DNA reads TGTGCCAGCAGCCGGGTAGGGAGCTCCTACAATGAGCAGTTCTTC. The rearrangement uses TRBV4-2 and TRBJ2-1; D possibly corresponds to TRBD2 (5 bases). The CDR3 is made up of 15 amino acids. CDR1 and CDR2 from the germline V gene are LGHNA and YNFKEQ. Trimming removed 4 bases at V and 0 bases at J, with 10 bases between.

Only a few counts were recorded for this clone. The chain combines TRBV5-4 with TRBJ2-5; 10 nucleotides match TRBD1. V trimming: 3 bases; J trimming: 2 bases; junction bases outside the gene matches: 4. The CDR3 is 15 amino acids. Germline CDR1 and CDR2: SGHNT and YYREEE (reference sequence). CDR3 coding DNA: TGTGCCAGCAGCTCCCGGGACAGGGGACAAGAGACCCAGTACTTC. Translated: CASSSRDRGQETQYF.

V is TRBV11-2 and J is TRBJ1-4; 7 bases match TRBD1. J was trimmed by 6 bases and V by 4 bases; bases with no gene match: 2. This CDR3 has 13 residues. CDR1 is SGHAT and CDR2 is FQNNGV in the germline V gene. The CDR3 coding sequence is TGTGCCAGCAGCTCTACAGGGGATGAAAAACTGTTTTTT. Its translation: CASSSTGDEKLFF.

The chain employs TRBV6-1 and TRBJ2-2, with unresolved D. In germline, CDR1 is MNHNS, CDR2 SASEGT. The CDR3 runs to 14 residues. Trimming removed 6 bases from V and 2 bases from J, with 10 bases in between. CDR3 sequence reads: CASSNIQNTGELFF. The CDR3 region has the DNA TGTGCCAGCAGCAACATCCAAAACACCGGGGAGCTGTTTTTT.

This chain joins TRBV5-1 and TRBJ1-2, with TRBD1 identical over 7 bases. Per germline, CDR1 SGHRS and CDR2 YFSETQ. This CDR3 is built from 15 residues. V was pared by 4 bases and J by 3 bases, with 9 bases of the junction left unmatched. The DNA for the CDR3 is TGCGCCAGCAGCACAATCCAGGGGGATGACTATGGCTACACCTTC. Its protein product is CASSTIQGDDYGYTF.

The CDR3 here is CASRALGSGANVLTF. The CDR3, as DNA: TGTGCCAGCAGAGCTCTAGGCTCTGGGGCCAACGTCCTGACTTTC. The genes are TRBV25-1 and TRBJ2-6; unclear D gene. The CDR3 totals 15 residues. Germline V gives CDR1 MGHDK, CDR2 SYGVNS. V was trimmed by 6 bases and J by 0 bases, leaving 9 bases between them.

This rearrangement joins TRBV5-1 to TRBJ2-7, with D possibly TRBD2 on 5 matching bases. Germline V gene sequence: CDR1 SGHRS, CDR2 YFSETQ. V lost 6 bases and J 7 bases, leaving 20 bases between the germline ends. CDR3 length equals 14 residues. CDR3 in amino acids: CASTPGTEGREQYF. CDR3 coding DNA: TGCGCCAGCACCCCCGGTACCGAGGGTCGGGAGCAGTACTTC. The full variable domain, rest sourced from reference TRBV5-1 and TRBJ2-7, is KAGVTQTPRYLIKTRGQQVTLSCSPISGHRSVSWYQQTPGQGLQFLFEYFSETQRNKGNFPGRFSGRQFSNSRSEMNVSTLELGDSALYLCASTPGTEGREQYFGPGTRLTVT.

The genes are TRBV2 and TRBJ1-6; D possibly corresponds to TRBD1 (6 bases). Germline V lookup: CDR1 SNHLY, CDR2 FYNNEI. The CDR3 is 16 residues long. V was cut by 3 bases and J by 7 bases, with 16 bases left in between. The CDR3 loop is CASSDRWAGANSPLHF. The CDR3 nucleotides read TGTGCCAGCAGTGACAGGTGGGCAGGGGCAAATTCACCCCTCCACTTT. Full variable domain (remainder filled in from reference TRBV2 and TRBJ1-6): EPEVTQTPSHQVTQMGQEVILRCVPISNHLYFYWYRQILGQKVEFLVSFYNNEISEKSEIFDDQFSVERPDGSNFTLKIRSTKLEDSAMYFCASSDRWAGANSPLHFGNGTRLTVT.

J is TRBJ2-7 and V is TRBV27, with 12 bases aligning to TRBD2. The CDR3 loop spans 15 amino acids. The V segment lost 3 bases and the J segment 4 bases; nucleotides outside the gene matches: 4. Germline V gene sequence: CDR1 MNHEY, CDR2 SMNVEV (reference sequence). The chain's CDR3 is CASSLSSGGAYEQYF. The CDR3 DNA follows: TGTGCCAGCAGTTTGTCTAGCGGGGGGGCTTACGAGCAGTACTTC.

The gene calls are TRBV29-1 and TRBJ1-1; weak D call: TRBD1 (5 bases). V lost 4 bases and J lost 2, with 14 bases in between. The V gene's germline CDR1 is SQVTM and CDR2 ANQGSEA. The CDR3 has 14 amino acids. As DNA, the CDR3 is TGCAGCGTTGCTGCGGGGGTAGCTAACACTGAAGCTTTCTTT. Its protein is CSVAAGVANTEAFF.

This chain links TRBV7-2 with TRBJ2-7; perhaps TRBD2 as D (6 bases). The germline V gene encodes CDR1 SGHTA and CDR2 FQGNSA. CDR3 length: 15 residues. Trimming cost V 1 base and J 2 bases, with 12 bases left between them. CDR3 DNA: TGTGCCAGCAGCTTAGGTTTGGGCGGGGCCTACGAGCAGTACTTC. As protein: CASSLGLGGAYEQYF.

CDR3 sequence (DNA): TGTGCCAGCAGCTTGACAGGGATAAACAATGAGCAGTTCTTC. Residues: CASSLTGINNEQFF. This chain links TRBV7-9 with TRBJ2-1; 7 bases are a match to TRBD1. V shed 3 bases, J shed 5 bases, and the junction held 4 bases outside the gene matches. CDR1 is SEHNR and CDR2 is FQNEAQ in the germline V gene (reference sequence). CDR3 length: 14 residues.

CDR3 in amino acids: CASSLALRNYGYTF. CDR3 DNA: TGTGCCAGCAGCTTGGCCCTCCGTAACTATGGCTACACCTTC. This chain connects TRBV13 to TRBJ1-2; no reliable D call. The CDR3 contains 14 residues. CDR1 and CDR2 from the germline V gene are PRHDT and FYEKMQ (reference sequence). V was clipped by 3 bases and J by 1 base, with 9 bases between them.

V and J are TRBV5-1 and TRBJ1-2, with TRBD1 as a possible D gene (6 bases). Trimming removed 4 bases at V and 6 bases at J, with 16 bases between. The CDR3 spans 14 residues. CDR1 and CDR2 from the germline V gene are SGHRS and YFSETQ. This chain's CDR3 is CASSTRQVGDGYTF. DNA of the CDR3: TGCGCCAGCAGCACCCGACAGGTTGGGGATGGCTACACCTTC.

This chain links TRBV29-1 with TRBJ1-2, with 7 bases that match TRBD1. The CDR3 spans 13 residues. Germline CDR1 and CDR2: SQVTM and ANQGSEA. Trimming removed 6 bases from V and 5 bases from J; junction bases left unmatched: 9. This CDR3 is CSVGSAGGYGYTF. For the CDR3, the DNA is TGCAGCGTAGGATCTGCAGGGGGGTATGGCTACACCTTC.

This clone occurred once. This chain links TRBV7-2 with TRBJ2-7; 13 nucleotides match TRBD2. Per the germline V gene, CDR1 is SGHTA and CDR2 is FQGNSA. V gave up 4 bases and J gave up 6 bases; unmatched junction bases: 9. CDR3 length equals 16 residues. CDR3 residues: CASSSGGGLAGVEQYF. In nucleotides, the CDR3 is TGTGCCAGCAGCTCGGGGGGCGGACTAGCGGGGGTCGAGCAGTACTTC.

The genes are TRBV11-2 and TRBJ1-2; D remains ambiguous. This CDR3 contains 13 residues. Trimming removed 5 bases from V and 4 bases from J, with 11 bases in between. Germline CDR1 SGHAT, CDR2 FQNNGV. In nucleotides, the CDR3 is TGTGCCAGCAGCCCCTTGCTAACCTATGGCTACACCTTC. Translated: CASSPLLTYGYTF.

The V call is TRBV5-1, the J call TRBJ2-2, with 9 bases that match TRBD1. V shed 3 bases and J 5 bases; nucleotides not matched to a gene: 5. There are 15 residues in the CDR3. CDR1 and CDR2 (germline): SGHRS, YFSETQ. CDR3 loop: CASSYPGQGTGELFF. In DNA form, the CDR3 reads TGCGCCAGCAGCTATCCGGGACAGGGAACCGGGGAGCTGTTTTTT.

This chain uses TRBV2 with TRBJ2-4, with a weak D call TRBD2 (6 bases). The germline V gene has CDR1 SNHLY and CDR2 FYNNEI. This CDR3 has 15 residues. The germline V and J ends were trimmed by 2 bases and 0 bases, with 8 bases remaining between them. The CDR3, as DNA: TGTGCCAGCAGTGAACAGGGACTAGCCAAAAACATTCAGTACTTC. Encoded protein: CASSEQGLAKNIQYF. The full variable domain, rest sourced from reference TRBV2 and TRBJ2-4, is EPEVTQTPSHQVTQMGQEVILRCVPISNHLYFYWYRQILGQKVEFLVSFYNNEISEKSEIFDDQFSVERPDGSNFTLKIRSTKLEDSAMYFCASSEQGLAKNIQYFGAGTRLSVL.

The chain joins TRBV5-6 to TRBJ1-1; TRBD1 is a possible D gene (6 bases). V shed 2 bases and J shed 2 bases, with 13 bases lying between them. CDR1 and CDR2 from the germline V gene are SGHDT and YYEEEE. The CDR3 contains 15 residues. The CDR3 is CASSLNDRFNTEAFF. The CDR3 DNA reads TGTGCCAGCAGCTTAAACGACAGGTTTAACACTGAAGCTTTCTTT. Together with reference TRBV5-6 and TRBJ1-1, the CDR3 gives the full variable domain: DAGVTQSPTHLIKTRGQQVTLRCSPKSGHDTVSWYQQALGQGPQFIFQYYEEEERQRGNFPDRFSGHQFPNYSSELNVNALLLGDSALYLCASSLNDRFNTEAFFGQGTRLTVV.

This chain links TRBV9 with TRBJ1-1; D ambiguous. CDR3 length: 15 amino acids. V was cut by 4 bases and J by 2 bases, with 15 bases left in between. CDR1 SGDLS and CDR2 YYNGEE come from the germline V gene. The chain's CDR3 is CASSPSRARNTEAFF. The CDR3, as DNA: TGTGCCAGCAGCCCCTCGAGGGCGAGAAACACTGAAGCTTTCTTT. Complete variable domain (other parts from reference TRBV9 and TRBJ1-1): DSGVTQTPKHLITATGQRVTLRCSPRSGDLSVYWYQQSLDQGLQFLIQYYNGEERAKGNILERFSAQQFPDLHSELNLSSLELGDSALYFCASSPSRARNTEAFFGQGTRLTVV.

This clone has just a few counts. The CDR3 spells CASSLGSQQGYTF. The CDR3 bases are TGCGCCAGCAGCCTCGGGAGTCAGCAAGGCTACACCTTC. This chain connects TRBV5-1 to TRBJ1-2; D gene uncertain. The CDR3 has 13 residues. V was pared by 4 bases and J by 8 bases, with 15 bases between. CDR1 and CDR2 (germline): SGHRS, YFSETQ.